One sample yielded the 15 T cell receptor beta chains listed below, sequenced in a study of blood T cell repertoires in COVID-19. Data came from immunoSEQ multiplex PCR; TCRdb stores just in-frame clones and leaves some out. The sample shows over 300,000 clones, around 90% of them seen only once. Sequencing input: peripheral blood. The receptors were sampled from a man aged 18 to 29 with active or convalescent COVID-19.

The J gene is TRBJ2-7, the V gene TRBV6-2 or TRBV6-3, with a weak D call TRBD1 (6 bases). The germline gives CDR1 MNHEY, CDR2 SVGEGT. Trimming removed 0 bases from V and 3 bases from J, with 6 bases in between. CDR3 length: 13 amino acids. This chain's CDR3 is CASSYSDSYEQYF. The CDR3 DNA reads as TGTGCCAGCAGTTACTCGGACAGCTACGAGCAGTACTTC.

The chain is built from TRBV5-1 and TRBJ2-5; D call uncertain. The germline gives CDR1 SGHRS, CDR2 YFSETQ. The length of the CDR3 is 16 residues. V dropped 4 bases and J dropped 2 bases, with 18 bases sitting between them. The chain's CDR3 is CASSRYRSASQETQYF. CDR3 coding DNA: TGCGCCAGCAGCCGTTACCGGAGTGCCTCTCAAGAGACCCAGTACTTC.

This sequence joins TRBV24-1 and TRBJ1-2; D remains unclear. V gave up 9 bases and J gave up 7 bases, with 11 bases separating them. CDR3 length: 11 amino acids. The germline V gene encodes CDR1 KGHDR and CDR2 SFDVKD. Written as DNA, the CDR3 is TGTGCCACCGGCGGCGTAGGTGGCTACACCTTC. Protein product: CATGGVGGYTF.

This chain joins TRBV7-9 and TRBJ1-2; D might be TRBD1 (6 bases). This CDR3 comprises 16 residues. Germline assignment: CDR1 SEHNR and CDR2 FQNEAQ (reference sequence). V shed 2 bases and J shed 0 bases, with 13 bases lying between them. CDR3 sequence: CASSLSRGRSNYGYTF. The DNA of the CDR3 is TGTGCCAGCAGCTTATCCAGGGGACGATCTAACTATGGCTACACCTTC.

The chain combines TRBV3-1 (or the pseudogene TRBV3-2) with TRBJ2-7, with TRBD2 matching over 8 bases. Germline V CDR1 and CDR2: LGHDT, YNNKEL (reference sequence). The CDR3 loop spans 14 amino acids. After removal of 2 bases from V and 4 bases from J, the junction contained 4 bases not matched to a gene. This chain's CDR3 is CASSQSGSLYEQYF. The CDR3 nucleotides are TGTGCCAGCAGCCAAAGCGGGAGTTTATACGAGCAGTACTTC.

This clone was seen a handful of times. The chain recombines TRBV2 with TRBJ1-5, with D tentatively TRBD1 (5 bases). The CDR3 has 12 residues. Trimming cost V 9 bases and J 7 bases, with 13 bases left between them. Germline loops: CDR1 SNHLY, CDR2 FYNNEI. The CDR3 bases are TGTGCCAGTGGGTCAGCAGGGCAGCCCCAGCATTTT. Protein product: CASGSAGQPQHF.

V usage is TRBV1 and J usage is TRBJ2-3; the table calls TRBD2, which could not be checked here. TRBV1 is assigned pseudogene status. The length of the CDR3 is 15 residues. The chain's CDR3 is CTSSQSVLAEDTQYF. CDR3 in DNA: TGCACCAGCAGCCAATCGGTACTAGCGGAAGATACGCAGTATTTT.

This clone is a singleton in its sample. The chain carries TRBV7-8 and TRBJ1-1; D is uncertain. Germline CDR1 SGHVS, CDR2 FQNEAQ. The CDR3 covers 14 residues. V lost 5 bases, J lost 0 bases, and 10 bases lay in between. The CDR3 sequence: CASSPSEVNTEAFF. In nucleotides, the CDR3 is TGTGCCAGCAGCCCGTCGGAGGTGAACACTGAAGCTTTCTTT.

V gene TRBV19 combines with J gene TRBJ1-3; 7 bases line up with TRBD1. The CDR3 covers 15 residues. J gave up 0 bases and V 7 bases, and 6 bases lay outside the gene matches. The germline gives CDR1 LNHDA, CDR2 SQIVND (reference sequence). The CDR3 is CASTGQLLSGNTIYF. CDR3 nucleotide sequence: TGTGCCAGTACGGGACAGCTTCTCTCTGGAAACACCATATATTTT.

The J gene is TRBJ1-2, the V gene TRBV6-5; D remains unclear. Trimming removed 7 bases at V and 3 bases at J, with 15 bases between. The V gene's germline CDR1 is MNHEY and CDR2 SVGAGI. CDR3 length: 14 residues. CDR3 coding DNA: TGTGCCAGCACGGAGGCCTATATGGACTATGGCTACACCTTC. This translates into CASTEAYMDYGYTF.

The chain recombines TRBV6-5 with TRBJ2-1, with 7 bases identical to TRBD1. Germline trimming cut 5 bases from V and 5 bases from J; bases unmatched to any gene: 9. Per the germline V gene, CDR1 is MNHEY and CDR2 is SVGAGI. This CDR3 is 15 amino acids long. The CDR3 DNA is TGTGCCAGCAGTCGAACAGGGGAAATCGACAATGAGCAGTTCTTC. It encodes CASSRTGEIDNEQFF.

The chain has TRBV7-9 and TRBJ2-7; a possible D gene is TRBD2 (5 bases). Trimming took 4 bases from V and 3 from J, leaving 10 bases between them. Germline V gene lookup returns CDR1 SEHNR and CDR2 FQNEAQ (reference sequence). The CDR3 length is 13 residues. CDR3 sequence: CASSSTRDYEQYF. CDR3 DNA: TGTGCCAGCAGCTCGACGAGGGACTACGAGCAGTACTTC. Complete variable domain (other parts from reference TRBV7-9 and TRBJ2-7): DTGVSQNPRHKITKRGQNVTFRCDPISEHNRLYWYRQTLGQGPEFLTYFQNEAQLEKSRLLSDRFSAERPKGSFSTLEIQRTEQGDSAMYLCASSSTRDYEQYFGPGTRLTVT.

As for this clone: One junction end disagrees with the germline gene, perhaps due to a read error. V and J are TRBV5-1 and TRBJ1-1; tentatively, D is TRBD1 (6 bases). CDR3 length equals 14 residues. CDR1 is SGHRS and CDR2 is YFSETQ in the germline V gene. The CDR3 sequence is CATSSGQKNTEAFF. In DNA form, the CDR3 reads TGCGCCACCAGCTCTGGACAGAAGAACACTGAAGCTTTCTTT.

This clone was detected once. The gene calls are TRBV27 and TRBJ2-6; the match to TRBD1 covers 8 bases. The J segment lost 0 bases and the V segment lost 8 bases, leaving 12 bases of the junction unmatched. This CDR3 region has 18 residues. Per germline, CDR1 MNHEY and CDR2 SMNVEV (reference sequence). The CDR3 DNA follows: TGTGCCAGCGGGGTACTCGGGACAGGCATCTCTGGGGCCAACGTCCTGACTTTC. Translating gives CASGVLGTGISGANVLTF. The whole variable domain, remainder taken from reference TRBV27 and TRBJ2-6, is EAQVTQNPRYLITVTGKKLTVTCSQNMNHEYMSWYRQDPGLGLRQIYYSMNVEVTDKGDVPEGYKVSRKEKRNFPLILESPSPNQTSLYFCASGVLGTGISGANVLTFGAGSRLTVL.

This rearrangement joins TRBV7-9 to TRBJ2-7; 10 bases map to TRBD1. The CDR3 loop spans 16 amino acids. CDR1 is SEHNR and CDR2 is FQNEAQ in the germline V gene (reference sequence). Trimming cost V 5 bases and J 3 bases; bases outside gene matches: 10. CDR3 protein: CASSVHRDRGGYEQYF. As DNA, the CDR3 is TGTGCCAGCAGCGTCCACCGGGACAGGGGTGGCTACGAGCAGTACTTC.